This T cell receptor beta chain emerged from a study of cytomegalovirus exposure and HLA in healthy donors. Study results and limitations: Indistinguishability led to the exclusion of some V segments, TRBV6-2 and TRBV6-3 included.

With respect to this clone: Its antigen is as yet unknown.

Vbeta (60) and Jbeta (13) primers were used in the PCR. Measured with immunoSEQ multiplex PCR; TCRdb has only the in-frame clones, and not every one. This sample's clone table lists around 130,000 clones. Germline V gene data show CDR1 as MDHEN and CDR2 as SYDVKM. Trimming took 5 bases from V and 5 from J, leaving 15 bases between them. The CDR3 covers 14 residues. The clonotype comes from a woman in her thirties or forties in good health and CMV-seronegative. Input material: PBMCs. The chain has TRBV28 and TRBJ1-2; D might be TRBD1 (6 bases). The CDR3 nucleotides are TGTGCCAGCAGTCCCGGGGGGCAGCAATATGGCTACACCTTC. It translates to CASSPGGQQYGYTF.